Reported below is one T cell receptor beta chain. The antigen is undetermined. The data originate from a study of shared clonotypes between healthy human individuals. Study overall: A donor's plate count was three for CD4 naive and three for CD4 memory; CD8 naive had two and CD8 memory one. Whole-study findings and limits: Non-shared clonotypes showed lower generation probabilities than clonotypes common to all four donors.

Assay used: immunoSEQ multiplex PCR; TCRdb lists only in-frame clones, some missing. The data hold over a million clones, with approximately 70% observed a single time. The germline V and J ends were trimmed by 4 bases and 0 bases, with 7 bases remaining between them. The CDR3 covers 13 residues. Germline V CDR1 and CDR2: ENHRY, SYGVKD. Sample: memory CD4+ T cells sorted from blood. Subset given: CD45RA-negative fraction. This TCR came from a man aged 18-30 years in good health. The chain combines TRBV10-3 with TRBJ2-7; D gene uncertain. The CDR3 DNA reads TGTGCCATCAGTGCCCTGTACTCCTACGAGCAGTACTTC. Translation: CAISALYSYEQYF.